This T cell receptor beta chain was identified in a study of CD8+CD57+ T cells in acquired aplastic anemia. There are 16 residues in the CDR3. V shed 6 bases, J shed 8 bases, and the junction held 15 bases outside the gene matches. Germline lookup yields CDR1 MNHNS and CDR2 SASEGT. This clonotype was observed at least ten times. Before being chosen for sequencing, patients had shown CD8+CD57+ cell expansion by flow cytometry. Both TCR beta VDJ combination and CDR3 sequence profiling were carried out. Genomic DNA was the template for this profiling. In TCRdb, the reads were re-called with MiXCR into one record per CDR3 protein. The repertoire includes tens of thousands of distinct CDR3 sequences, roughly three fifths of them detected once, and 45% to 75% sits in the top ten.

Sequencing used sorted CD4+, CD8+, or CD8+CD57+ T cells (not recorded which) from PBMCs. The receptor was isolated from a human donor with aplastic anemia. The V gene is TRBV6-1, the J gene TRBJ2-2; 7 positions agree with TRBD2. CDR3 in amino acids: CASSRVTGEGSGELFF. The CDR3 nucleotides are TGTGCCAGCAGCCGGGTGACGGGGGAGGGATCGGGGGAGCTGTTTTTT.